The 30 T cell receptor beta chains presented below share a single source sample, sequenced in a study of blood T cell repertoires in COVID-19. Clones were read by immunoSEQ multiplex PCR, and TCRdb kept only the in-frame ones, dropping some. This table has around 430,000 clones, 88% appearing once. Sequencing was carried out using peripheral blood. These receptors originate from a woman between 45 and 60 years old with COVID-19, enrolled during active disease.

The genes are TRBV11-2 and TRBJ1-5; D is unresolved. Trimming shortened V by 4 bases and J by 0 bases, and 7 bases separated the two germline ends. CDR1 and CDR2 from the germline V gene are SGHAT and FQNNGV. This CDR3 is 14 amino acids long. CDR3 sequence: CASSSGYSNQPQHF. DNA for the CDR3: TGTGCCAGCAGCTCCGGTTATAGCAATCAGCCCCAGCATTTT.

V usage is TRBV6-5 and J usage is TRBJ2-1; 7 bases are shared with TRBD2. V was pared by 0 bases and J by 6 bases, with 8 bases of the junction left unmatched. The germline V gene encodes CDR1 MNHEY and CDR2 SVGAGI. The CDR3 totals 16 residues. The CDR3 protein is CASSYSPIWTSNEQFF. The CDR3 region has the DNA TGTGCCAGCAGTTACTCGCCCATTTGGACTAGCAATGAGCAGTTCTTC.

This clone was seen only once. The chain carries TRBV9 and TRBJ1-2, with a possible D match to TRBD1 (6 bases). Germline V gene sequence: CDR1 SGDLS, CDR2 YYNGEE. The germline V and J ends were trimmed by 3 bases and 2 bases, with 14 bases remaining between them. The CDR3 spans 15 residues. CDR3 in DNA: TGTGCCAGCAGCGCCCGACAGGATACGAACTATGGCTACACCTTC. Amino acid sequence: CASSARQDTNYGYTF.

The chain carries TRBV25-1 and TRBJ2-2; weak D call: TRBD1 (6 bases). V shed 4 bases and J shed 5 bases, with 14 bases lying between them. This CDR3 has 15 residues. CDR1 and CDR2 from the germline V gene are MGHDK and SYGVNS. CDR3 bases: TGTGCCAGCAGTGTGGACAGATCGGGAACCGGGGAGCTGTTTTTT. As protein: CASSVDRSGTGELFF.

This chain connects TRBV7-3 to TRBJ2-1; possibly TRBD2 for D (5 bases). The V gene lost 0 bases and the J gene lost 0 bases, with 6 bases spanning the gap. The CDR3 has 15 residues. Germline-derived CDR1 and CDR2 are SGHTA and FQGTGA. The CDR3 DNA reads TGTGCCAGCAGCTTAACAGGGAGCTCCTACAATGAGCAGTTCTTC. Protein sequence: CASSLTGSSYNEQFF.

The gene calls are TRBV13 and TRBJ1-5; D is unresolved. The CDR3 sequence is 13 residues long. The germline V gene encodes CDR1 PRHDT and CDR2 FYEKMQ (reference sequence). Trimming shortened V by 5 bases and J by 2 bases, and 7 bases separated the two germline ends. The CDR3 region has the DNA TGTGCCAGCAGCATCTACGGCAATCAGCCCCAGCATTTT. As protein: CASSIYGNQPQHF.

This chain links TRBV30 with TRBJ1-2; D may be TRBD1 (5 bases). V was shortened by 0 bases and J by 0 bases, with 11 bases between the two germline ends. Germline V CDR1 and CDR2: GTSNPN, SVGIG (reference sequence). The CDR3 sequence is 15 residues long. The CDR3 nucleotides are TGTGCCTGGAGTGTGGGACTTCAAGCTAACTATGGCTACACCTTC. Its translation: CAWSVGLQANYGYTF.

This chain links TRBV24-1 with TRBJ2-1, with TRBD1 identical over 9 bases. V lost 4 bases and J lost 9; bases outside the gene matches: 6. Germline V CDR1 and CDR2: KGHDR, SFDVKD. The CDR3 spans 14 residues. Written as DNA, the CDR3 is TGTGCCACCAGTGAGCGGACAGGGGCGGGTGAGCAGTTCTTC. It codes for CATSERTGAGEQFF.

This clone is a singleton in its sample. The sample holds other DNA sequences that translate to the same CDR3. CDR3 DNA sequence: TGTGCCAGTAGTCCCGGACAGGGAAGAGATGGCTACACCTTC. Translated, it gives CASSPGQGRDGYTF. The V and J genes are TRBV19 and TRBJ1-2; TRBD1 aligns across 8 bases. Germline CDR1 reads LNHDA; CDR2 reads SQIVND (reference sequence). The CDR3 sequence is 14 residues long. With V trimmed by 5 bases and J by 6 bases, 8 bases remained unmatched.

The CDR3 DNA reads TGTGCCAGAAGCCGTAAGAGCGACAATCAGCCCCAGCATTTT. Its protein product is CARSRKSDNQPQHF. J is TRBJ1-5 and V is TRBV5-3; D unclear. TRBV5-3 is placed among ORFs of uncertain function. Deletions cut 4 bases from V and 3 bases from J, with 11 bases between. The CDR3 covers 14 residues.

The gene calls are TRBV9 and TRBJ2-2; 8 nucleotides match TRBD2. J gave up 0 bases and V 3 bases, and 13 bases lay outside the gene matches. Per the germline V gene, CDR1 is SGDLS and CDR2 is YYNGEE. The CDR3 runs 19 residues. The chain's CDR3 is CASSAALLAAGANTGELFF. As DNA, the CDR3 is TGTGCCAGCAGCGCGGCCCTACTAGCGGCCGGGGCGAACACCGGGGAGCTGTTTTTT.

This chain uses TRBV2 with TRBJ1-1; D unresolved. Germline V lookup: CDR1 SNHLY, CDR2 FYNNEI. Deletions cut 7 bases from V and 5 bases from J, with 8 bases between. This CDR3 has 11 residues. The CDR3 DNA follows: TGTGCCAGCACCATAGAGACTGAAGCTTTCTTT. Its protein product is CASTIETEAFF.

The chain uses TRBV13 and TRBJ2-7, with a tentative D call TRBD1 (6 bases). The CDR3 is 12 residues long. Germline lookup yields CDR1 PRHDT and CDR2 FYEKMQ (reference sequence). V was pared by 5 bases and J by 6 bases, with 11 bases between. CDR3 nucleotides: TGTGCCAGCAGCCCAGGGGAGTCCGAGCAGTACTTC. It encodes CASSPGESEQYF.

The chain carries TRBV2 and TRBJ1-5; no firm D call. Trimming pared 6 bases from V and 5 bases from J, leaving 14 bases between. This CDR3 has 14 residues. Germline V gene data show CDR1 as SNHLY and CDR2 as FYNNEI. CDR3 amino acids: CASSPFTDYQPQHF. CDR3 DNA sequence: TGTGCCAGCAGCCCATTTACAGATTATCAGCCCCAGCATTTT.

This clone was counted once. The chain has TRBV24-1 and TRBJ2-5, with D maybe TRBD1 (5 bases). This CDR3 is 14 amino acids long. V was clipped by 4 bases and J by 5 bases, with 13 bases between them. Germline CDR1 is KGHDR and CDR2 is SFDVKD. CDR3 coding DNA: TGTGCCACCAGTGACCTGACAGTGGGGGAGACCCAGTACTTC. It encodes CATSDLTVGETQYF.

The gene calls are TRBV19 and TRBJ1-2, with unresolved D. Per germline, CDR1 LNHDA and CDR2 SQIVND (reference sequence). V gave up 5 bases and J gave up 8 bases, with 9 bases separating them. This CDR3 comprises 11 residues. The CDR3 DNA is TGTGCCAGTAGTGGGTCTAGAGGCTACACCTTC. Translated: CASSGSRGYTF.

The chain couples TRBV13 to TRBJ2-7; no firm D call. Germline V CDR1 and CDR2: PRHDT, FYEKMQ (reference sequence). The CDR3 is 12 residues long. The V end was cut by 5 bases, the J end by 6 bases, with 11 bases between. The CDR3 nucleotides read TGTGCCAGCAGCGCACGCTCAGTCGAGCAGTACTTC. It translates to CASSARSVEQYF.

This clone has a single count. V gene TRBV11-2 combines with J gene TRBJ2-1, with D perhaps TRBD1 (6 bases). The V end lost 8 bases, the J end lost 0 bases, and 17 bases lay between the germline ends. The germline gives CDR1 SGHAT, CDR2 FQNNGV. The CDR3 length is 16 residues. This chain's CDR3 is CASHPRQVSSYNEQFF. The CDR3 DNA sequence: TGTGCCAGCCACCCTCGACAGGTGAGCTCCTACAATGAGCAGTTCTTC.

The chain joins TRBV19 to TRBJ1-4, with a tentative D call TRBD1 (6 bases). The CDR3 is 17 amino acids. Per germline, CDR1 LNHDA and CDR2 SQIVND (reference sequence). V was clipped by 3 bases and J by 1 base, with 15 bases between them. CDR3 residues: CASSIYLTGLTNEKLFF. The CDR3 coding sequence is TGTGCCAGTAGTATTTATTTAACAGGGCTAACTAATGAAAAACTGTTTTTT. Drawing the rest from reference TRBV19 and TRBJ1-4, the complete variable domain is DGGITQSPKYLFRKEGQNVTLSCEQNLNHDAMYWYRQDPGQGLRLIYYSQIVNDFQKGDIAEGYSVSREKKESFPLTVTSAQKNPTAFYLCASSIYLTGLTNEKLFFGSGTQLSVL.

DNA of the CDR3: TGTGCCAGCAGCTCTACAGGGGGCGCCGATGGCTACACCTTC. It is translated as CASSSTGGADGYTF. This chain links TRBV7-9 with TRBJ1-2, with 9 nucleotides matching TRBD1. The CDR3 has 14 amino acids. With 4 bases clipped from V and 6 bases from J, the junction kept 6 bases outside the gene matches. CDR1 SEHNR and CDR2 FQNEAQ come from the germline V gene (reference sequence).

The chain has TRBV7-6 and TRBJ2-3, with 9 nucleotides matching TRBD2. Germline V gives CDR1 SGHVS, CDR2 FNYEAQ. Losses at the gene ends were 6 bases for V and 0 bases for J; bases not matched to a gene: 16. The CDR3 sequence is 19 residues long. The CDR3 DNA reads TGTGCCAGCAGTCCAACGTGGGTAGCGGGGGACTCTAGCACAGATACGCAGTATTTT. Residues: CASSPTWVAGDSSTDTQYF.

The J gene is TRBJ1-5, the V gene TRBV19, with 7 bases identical to TRBD1. Germline V gene lookup returns CDR1 LNHDA and CDR2 SQIVND (reference sequence). V trimming: 4 bases; J trimming: 0 bases; junction bases outside the gene matches: 6. This CDR3 spans 16 amino acids. The CDR3 region has the DNA TGTGCCAGTAGTAAGGGTCCAGGGGGTAGCAATCAGCCCCAGCATTTT. Its protein product is CASSKGPGGSNQPQHF.

The V gene is TRBV15, the J gene TRBJ2-3, with D possibly being TRBD2 (5 bases). CDR1 and CDR2 (germline): LNHNV, YYDKDF (reference sequence). The germline V and J ends were trimmed by 0 bases and 6 bases, with 13 bases remaining between them. This CDR3 comprises 15 residues. This CDR3 reads CATSRDGKVLDTQYF. As DNA, the CDR3 is TGTGCCACCAGCAGAGACGGGAAGGTCTTGGATACGCAGTATTTT. Variable domain in full (rest from reference TRBV15 and TRBJ2-3): DAMVIQNPRYQVTQFGKPVTLSCSQTLNHNVMYWYQQKSSQAPKLLFHYYDKDFNNEADTPDNFQSRRPNTSFCFLDIRSPGLGDTAMYLCATSRDGKVLDTQYFGPGTRLTVL.

The J gene is TRBJ2-7, the V gene TRBV2; a possible D gene is TRBD2 (5 bases). V was cut by 7 bases and J by 2 bases, with 9 bases left in between. Germline V gene data show CDR1 as SNHLY and CDR2 as FYNNEI. This CDR3 contains 12 residues. CDR3: CASNERAYEQYF. DNA of the CDR3: TGTGCCAGCAACGAGAGGGCCTACGAGCAGTACTTC.

The chain joins TRBV20-1 to TRBJ2-1; 9 nucleotides align to TRBD2. V shed 3 bases and J 4 bases; nucleotides not matched to a gene: 7. CDR1 DFQATT and CDR2 SNEGSKA come from the germline V gene (reference sequence). This CDR3 has 15 residues. The DNA of the CDR3 is TGCAGTGCTAGTGGTAGCGGGGGCCCTTACAATGAGCAGTTCTTC. It specifies CSASGSGGPYNEQFF.

The V gene is TRBV2, the J gene TRBJ1-2, with D possibly TRBD1 on 6 matching bases. The CDR3 contains 15 residues. Germline CDR1 is SNHLY and CDR2 is FYNNEI. V was pared by 6 bases and J by 1 base, with 15 bases between. The CDR3 sequence: CASRADRSFNYGYTF. The CDR3 nucleotides read TGTGCCAGCAGAGCTGACAGGAGTTTTAACTATGGCTACACCTTC.

The V call is TRBV24-1, the J call TRBJ2-2, with D possibly being TRBD1 (7 bases). The V gene lost 4 bases and the J gene lost 5 bases, with 13 bases spanning the gap. Germline V CDR1 and CDR2: KGHDR, SFDVKD. CDR3 length: 15 amino acids. This chain's CDR3 is CATSDRGVGTGELFF. The CDR3 nucleotides read TGTGCCACCAGTGACAGGGGGGTGGGGACCGGGGAGCTGTTTTTT.

This rearrangement joins TRBV11-3 to TRBJ2-3, with TRBD2 identical over 8 bases. Germline loops: CDR1 SGHNT, CDR2 YENEEA. The CDR3 totals 16 residues. V shed 1 base and J 1 base; nucleotides not matched to a gene: 4. CDR3 sequence: CASSLGLRGGTDTQYF. In DNA form, the CDR3 reads TGTGCCAGCAGCTTAGGGTTGCGGGGGGGCACAGATACGCAGTATTTT.

The chain joins TRBV19 to TRBJ1-1, with TRBD1 identical over 7 bases. Germline values: CDR1 LNHDA, CDR2 SQIVND (reference sequence). This CDR3 has 15 amino acids. After removal of 7 bases from V and 7 bases from J, the junction contained 15 bases not matched to a gene. CDR3 bases: TGTGCCAGTACCTACAGGGGCCGCCGGGGGGGTGAAGCTTTCTTT. The encoded protein is CASTYRGRRGGEAFF.

V gene TRBV24-1 combines with J gene TRBJ2-5; 7 bases map to TRBD2. Germline V gene sequence: CDR1 KGHDR, CDR2 SFDVKD. Germline trimming cut 5 bases from V and 5 bases from J; bases unmatched to any gene: 7. CDR3 length: 14 residues. The CDR3 region is CATSASLGGETQYF. The CDR3 nucleotides are TGTGCCACCAGTGCTTCCCTCGGGGGGGAGACCCAGTACTTC.